The 11 T cell receptor beta chains presented below share a single source sample, sequenced in a study of cytotoxic CD8 clonotypes in ibrutinib-treated CLL. Only in-frame clones appear in the TCRdb table, and some are missing; sequencing was by immunoSEQ multiplex PCR. Of about 140,000 clones listed, 75% to 85% were seen once; the top ten hold about 7.6%. Sequencing was performed on PBMCs, taken after 36 months of ibrutinib treatment. Every receptor here comes from a human donor with chronic lymphocytic leukemia.

The chain links TRBV11-2 to TRBJ2-5, with 7 positions matching TRBD1. This CDR3 has 13 residues. Trimming took 5 bases from V and 5 from J; bases not matched to a gene: 5. Germline assignment: CDR1 SGHAT and CDR2 FQNNGV. In DNA form, the CDR3 reads TGTGCCAGCAGCGCAAGGGGGCGTGAGACCCAGTACTTC. Translation gives CASSARGRETQYF. Together with reference TRBV11-2 and TRBJ2-5, the CDR3 gives the full variable domain: EAGVAQSPRYKIIEKRQSVAFWCNPISGHATLYWYQQILGQGPKLLIQFQNNGVVDDSQLPKDRFSAERLKGVDSTLKIQPAKLEDSAVYLCASSARGRETQYFGPGTRLLVL.

The chain joins TRBV18 to TRBJ1-5; TRBD1 matches 7 bases. Germline loops: CDR1 KGHSH, CDR2 LQKENI. V shed 2 bases and J 2 bases; nucleotides not matched to a gene: 9. This CDR3 is 17 amino acids long. CDR3 nucleotide sequence: TGTGCCAGCTCACCAAGGACAGGCTTCGGGGGCAATCAGCCCCAGCATTTT. This codes for CASSPRTGFGGNQPQHF.

The gene calls are TRBV10-3 and TRBJ1-3; D is unresolved. Trimming cost V 6 bases and J 4 bases, with 10 bases left between them. CDR3 length equals 13 residues. CDR1 is ENHRY, CDR2 SYGVKD, per germline. In DNA, the CDR3 is TGTGCCATCAGACCCGACATAGGAAACACCATATATTTT. As protein: CAIRPDIGNTIYF.

The chain links TRBV5-5 to TRBJ2-7; either TRBD1 or TRBD2 may fit D (6 bases each). Germline values: CDR1 SGHKS, CDR2 YYEKEE (reference sequence). The CDR3 sequence is 14 residues long. V dropped 3 bases and J dropped 4 bases, with 14 bases sitting between them. The CDR3 reads CASSSSGAAYEQYF. CDR3 sequence (DNA): TGTGCCAGCAGCTCTTCGGGGGCCGCGTACGAGCAGTACTTC.

This clone was seen only once. The genes are TRBV9 and TRBJ2-7; 8 bases map to TRBD1. Germline values: CDR1 SGDLS, CDR2 YYNGEE. This CDR3 has 15 amino acids. J gave up 0 bases and V 4 bases, and 6 bases lay outside the gene matches. The CDR3 loop is CASSLGQGGSYEQYF. For the CDR3, the DNA is TGTGCCAGCAGCCTAGGACAGGGTGGCTCCTACGAGCAGTACTTC.

This clone has just a few counts. J is TRBJ2-7 and V is TRBV15; TRBD2 agrees at 10 bases. CDR1 is LNHNV, CDR2 YYDKDF, per germline (reference sequence). With V trimmed by 0 bases and J by 4 bases, 9 bases remained unmatched. The CDR3 runs 17 residues. The CDR3 nucleotides read TGTGCCACCAGCAGAGAGGCTAGCGGGAGTTGGGATTACGAGCAGTACTTC. It translates to CATSREASGSWDYEQYF.

The V gene is TRBV11-2, the J gene TRBJ1-4; D not certain. The V and J ends lost 5 bases and 4 bases respectively, with 14 bases between them. This CDR3 has 15 amino acids. From germline, CDR1 is SGHAT and CDR2 FQNNGV. The CDR3: CASSPSPGINEKLFF. The CDR3 region has the DNA TGTGCCAGCAGCCCTAGTCCCGGAATTAATGAAAAACTGTTTTTT. The full variable domain, in which reference TRBV11-2 and TRBJ1-4 provide the parts outside the CDR3, is EAGVAQSPRYKIIEKRQSVAFWCNPISGHATLYWYQQILGQGPKLLIQFQNNGVVDDSQLPKDRFSAERLKGVDSTLKIQPAKLEDSAVYLCASSPSPGINEKLFFGSGTQLSVL.

This clone was counted only a few times. V and J are TRBV28 and TRBJ1-5; 8 bases are a match to TRBD1. CDR3 length equals 15 residues. Germline loops: CDR1 MDHEN, CDR2 SYDVKM. V trimming: 3 bases; J trimming: 5 bases; junction bases outside the gene matches: 6. CDR3 nucleotides: TGTGCCAGCAGTTTCCTCAGGGGGCGCGATCAGCCCCAGCATTTT. Translating gives CASSFLRGRDQPQHF.

This rearrangement joins TRBV11-1 to TRBJ2-3, with no clear D. Deletions cut 3 bases from V and 0 bases from J, with 13 bases between. This CDR3 has 16 amino acids. Germline assignment: CDR1 SGHAT and CDR2 FQDESV (reference sequence). The CDR3 coding sequence is TGTGCCAGCAGCTTCGACGGCCTTCTTAGCACAGATACGCAGTATTTT. It codes for CASSFDGLLSTDTQYF.

Only a few counts were recorded for this clone. The chain employs TRBV7-9 and TRBJ1-1; D not resolved. The CDR3 extends over 16 amino acids. The V and J ends lost 5 bases and 2 bases respectively, with 18 bases between them. Germline lookup yields CDR1 SEHNR and CDR2 FQNEAQ (reference sequence). As DNA, the CDR3 is TGTGCCAGCAGCCCGACGCTGCCCCCAGCTAACACTGAAGCTTTCTTT. Protein product: CASSPTLPPANTEAFF.

This clone was recorded a few times. The gene calls are TRBV7-2 and TRBJ1-2; no firm D call. The CDR3 extends over 13 amino acids. V was trimmed by 5 bases and J by 2 bases, leaving 9 bases between them. Germline CDR1 and CDR2: SGHTA and FQGNSA. CDR3 coding DNA: TGTGCCAGCAGCCCCAGGACCAACTATGGCTACACCTTC. Translating gives CASSPRTNYGYTF.